These 32 T cell receptor beta chains came from one sample sequenced in a study of blood T cell repertoires in COVID-19. TCRdb keeps only in-frame clones here, not all; method: immunoSEQ multiplex PCR. In the table there are some 250,000 clones, around 85% of which are singletons. Sequenced sample: PBMCs or T cells enriched from blood (not recorded which). Receptors originate from a woman aged 45-60 years who had recovered from COVID-19.

The chain employs TRBV6-5 and TRBJ1-4; D possibly corresponds to TRBD1 (5 bases). This CDR3 is built from 13 residues. V shed 7 bases and J shed 10 bases, with 16 bases lying between them. CDR1 is MNHEY and CDR2 is SVGAGI in the germline V gene. For the CDR3, the DNA is TGTGCCAGCACCCGGACCCAGGGAGGAAAACTGTTTTTT. Translated, it gives CASTRTQGGKLFF.

This clone was picked up a small number of times. The CDR3 DNA follows: TGTGCCAGCAGTTTGTTCACCGCGCCCTACGAGCAGTACTTC. Its translation: CASSLFTAPYEQYF. The chain uses TRBV28 and TRBJ2-7; unclear D gene. The CDR3 covers 14 residues. Trimming shortened V by 3 bases and J by 2 bases, and 11 bases separated the two germline ends. Per the germline V gene, CDR1 is MDHEN and CDR2 is SYDVKM.

This rearrangement joins TRBV7-3 to TRBJ2-1, with 7 nucleotides matching TRBD2. Germline CDR1 SGHTA, CDR2 FQGTGA. The ends lost 5 bases at V and 2 bases at J; junction bases unmatched: 9. The CDR3 length is 16 residues. The CDR3, as DNA: TGTGCCAGCAGCCCCAGCACTAGCGCCACCTACAATGAGCAGTTCTTC. Amino acids: CASSPSTSATYNEQFF.

V usage is TRBV27 and J usage is TRBJ1-2, with D hard to call. Per the germline V gene, CDR1 is MNHEY and CDR2 is SMNVEV (reference sequence). Trimming took off 5 bases at V and 4 bases at J, with 11 bases between the two ends. The CDR3 is 13 amino acids. Here the CDR3 DNA reads TGTGCCAGCAGTGGCCAGACTTCCTATGGCTACACCTTC. It codes for CASSGQTSYGYTF.

The CDR3 DNA sequence: TGTGCCAGCAGCTCCGGGACAGGGGCCTCTGGGGCCAACGTCCTGACTTTC. Its protein product is CASSSGTGASGANVLTF. This chain uses TRBV28 with TRBJ2-6; TRBD1 matches at 10 bases. Germline lookup yields CDR1 MDHEN and CDR2 SYDVKM. The CDR3 has 17 residues. J was trimmed by 0 bases and V by 6 bases; bases with no gene match: 5.

The chain recombines TRBV5-5 with TRBJ2-3; 10 bases agree with TRBD1. V lost 0 bases and J lost 5; bases outside the gene matches: 3. The CDR3 sequence is 15 residues long. Germline V gene lookup returns CDR1 SGHKS and CDR2 YYEKEE (reference sequence). CDR3 residues: CASSLGQGARDTQYF. CDR3 sequence (DNA): TGTGCCAGCAGCTTGGGACAGGGGGCGAGAGATACGCAGTATTTT.

V usage is TRBV11-2 and J usage is TRBJ1-2; a weak D match, TRBD1 (6 bases). Germline-derived CDR1 and CDR2 are SGHAT and FQNNGV. V lost 1 base and J 4 bases, leaving 19 bases between the germline ends. CDR3 size: 17 residues. CDR3 in amino acids: CASSLGPGDGSFYGYTF. The CDR3 DNA reads as TGTGCCAGCAGCTTAGGTCCAGGGGACGGCTCTTTCTATGGCTACACCTTC.

The chain couples TRBV7-9 to TRBJ2-3, with D perhaps matching TRBD2 (7 bases). The ends were cut back, 3 bases at V and 4 bases at J, with 17 bases in the middle. Per the germline V gene, CDR1 is SEHNR and CDR2 is FQNEAQ (reference sequence). CDR3 length: 16 residues. The CDR3 spells CASSFLGAGVADTQYF. The CDR3 region has the DNA TGTGCCAGCAGCTTTCTGGGGGCGGGAGTTGCAGATACGCAGTATTTT.

This chain joins TRBV27 and TRBJ1-6, with D possibly matching TRBD1 (5 bases). Trimming shortened V by 0 bases and J by 6 bases, and 9 bases separated the two germline ends. There are 15 residues in the CDR3. The germline gives CDR1 MNHEY, CDR2 SMNVEV (reference sequence). The CDR3 bases are TGTGCCAGCAGTTTATCCGGGGGAGGTAATTCACCCCTCCACTTT. It yields the protein CASSLSGGGNSPLHF.

V is TRBV18 and J is TRBJ1-1, with a tentative D call TRBD1 (6 bases). This CDR3 is 14 amino acids long. Trimming removed 3 bases at V and 4 bases at J, with 12 bases between. Looked up from germline, CDR1 is KGHSH and CDR2 is LQKENI. This CDR3 is CASSPDRLGTEAFF. The CDR3, as DNA: TGTGCCAGCTCACCTGACAGGCTTGGCACTGAAGCTTTCTTT.

CDR3 DNA sequence: TGTGCCAGCAGGGGATGGGGGACAGCAACCTATGGCTACACCTTC. Its protein product is CASRGWGTATYGYTF. J is TRBJ1-2 and V is TRBV28, with TRBD1 matching 7 bases. The CDR3 sequence is 15 residues long. The germline V gene has CDR1 MDHEN and CDR2 SYDVKM. With 6 bases clipped from V and 4 bases from J, the junction kept 11 bases outside the gene matches.

The gene calls are TRBV12-3 or TRBV12-4 and TRBJ2-5; 7 bases align to TRBD1. Losses at the gene ends were 7 bases for V and 4 bases for J; bases not matched to a gene: 6. The CDR3 totals 13 residues. The CDR3 is CASTTGQRETQYF. The CDR3 nucleotides read TGTGCCAGCACTACGGGACAGCGAGAGACCCAGTACTTC.

This chain joins TRBV5-4 and TRBJ1-1, with TRBD1 identical over 7 bases. This CDR3 has 14 amino acids. Germline V CDR1 and CDR2: SGHNT, YYREEE (reference sequence). V shed 4 bases and J 2 bases; nucleotides not matched to a gene: 5. CDR3 coding DNA: TGTGCCAGCAGCGGTAGACAGGGAAACACTGAAGCTTTCTTT. Translated: CASSGRQGNTEAFF.

The chain recombines TRBV18 with TRBJ2-7; TRBD2 agrees at 7 bases. J gave up 3 bases and V 2 bases, and 7 bases lay outside the gene matches. CDR3 length: 15 amino acids. Germline CDR1 and CDR2: KGHSH and LQKENI. CDR3 in amino acids: CASSPGGSRGYEQYF. For the CDR3, the DNA is TGTGCCAGCTCACCAGGCGGGAGTAGGGGCTACGAGCAGTACTTC.

V gene TRBV5-4 combines with J gene TRBJ2-4; 11 bases map to TRBD2. Germline V lookup: CDR1 SGHNT, CDR2 YYREEE (reference sequence). CDR3 length equals 16 residues. V shed 4 bases and J 1 base; nucleotides not matched to a gene: 4. CDR3 residues: CASSPGTSGAKNIQYF. Written as DNA, the CDR3 is TGTGCCAGCAGCCCCGGGACTAGCGGTGCCAAAAACATTCAGTACTTC.

The rearrangement joins TRBV11-2 to TRBJ2-2; D not resolved. There are 13 residues in the CDR3. Germline CDR1 and CDR2: SGHAT and FQNNGV. The V gene lost 9 bases and the J gene lost 1 base, with 9 bases spanning the gap. This CDR3 is CASAIRNTGELFF. The DNA of the CDR3 is TGTGCCAGTGCCATTAGGAACACCGGGGAGCTGTTTTTT.

This chain connects TRBV7-3 to TRBJ1-1, with D unclear. The CDR3 has 18 residues. The V and J ends lost 3 bases and 4 bases respectively, with 24 bases between them. CDR1 and CDR2 from the germline V gene are SGHTA and FQGTGA. CDR3 sequence (DNA): TGTGCCAGCAGCTTGATTAAATCGGACGGACTAAACCTCACTGAAGCTTTCTTT. Protein product: CASSLIKSDGLNLTEAFF.

The chain uses TRBV5-1 and TRBJ2-7; TRBD2 aligns across 10 bases. Per the germline V gene, CDR1 is SGHRS and CDR2 is YFSETQ. CDR3 length equals 18 residues. V lost 2 bases to trimming and J lost 4 bases; unmatched junction nucleotides: 15. The CDR3 loop reads CASSLVASGSSPLYEQYF. CDR3 sequence (DNA): TGCGCCAGCAGCTTAGTGGCTAGCGGGAGCTCCCCCCTTTACGAGCAGTACTTC.

This sequence joins TRBV4-1 and TRBJ1-1, with a tentative D call TRBD1 (5 bases). The V and J ends lost 1 base and 3 bases respectively, with 15 bases between them. Germline loops: CDR1 MGHRA, CDR2 YSYEKL. This CDR3 spans 16 amino acids. DNA of the CDR3: TGCGCCAGCAGCCAAGGTCCGTCCAGGGTTGACACTGAAGCTTTCTTT. This gives the protein CASSQGPSRVDTEAFF.

This chain connects TRBV2 to TRBJ2-3; D not certain. There are 11 residues in the CDR3. Germline V lookup: CDR1 SNHLY, CDR2 FYNNEI. V was clipped by 8 bases and J by 8 bases, with 11 bases between them. DNA for the CDR3: TGTGCCAGCTTTACGGCAGGTACGCAGTATTTT. It encodes CASFTAGTQYF.

The gene calls are TRBV7-9 and TRBJ2-5; tentative D call: TRBD2 (6 bases). Germline V lookup: CDR1 SEHNR, CDR2 FQNEAQ (reference sequence). There are 15 residues in the CDR3. V was shortened by 8 bases and J by 5 bases, with 21 bases between the two germline ends. CDR3 bases: TGTGCCAGCGAGCTTGGGGGAGGTCCAGGGGAGACCCAGTACTTC. Translated: CASELGGGPGETQYF.

The chain links TRBV5-1 to TRBJ1-1; possible D gene TRBD1, 6 bases. This CDR3 spans 14 amino acids. V was trimmed by 4 bases and J by 3 bases, leaving 13 bases between them. Per germline, CDR1 SGHRS and CDR2 YFSETQ. CDR3 DNA: TGCGCCAGCAGCAGGGGGTCCCGGGACACTGAAGCTTTCTTT. Encoded protein: CASSRGSRDTEAFF.

The V gene is TRBV7-9, the J gene TRBJ2-2; perhaps TRBD1 as D (6 bases). CDR1 is SEHNR, CDR2 FQNEAQ, per germline (reference sequence). Trimming stripped 5 bases from V and 1 base from J, with 17 bases between. This CDR3 region has 17 residues. DNA for the CDR3: TGTGCCAGCAGCCCAGGTACCCGACAGGTGAACACCGGGGAGCTGTTTTTT. Translating it yields CASSPGTRQVNTGELFF.

The rearrangement links TRBV7-9 to TRBJ1-4; D not resolved. CDR1 and CDR2 from the germline V gene are SEHNR and FQNEAQ (reference sequence). CDR3 length: 14 residues. Deletions cut 7 bases from V and 5 bases from J, with 14 bases between. The CDR3 DNA is TGTGCCAGCATGGTGGCAGGACTCAATGAAAAACTGTTTTTT. Protein: CASMVAGLNEKLFF.

The chain recombines TRBV7-9 with TRBJ2-2; a possible D gene is TRBD1 (6 bases). V dropped 1 base and J dropped 6 bases, with 6 bases sitting between them. This CDR3 has 13 residues. Per the germline V gene, CDR1 is SEHNR and CDR2 is FQNEAQ (reference sequence). CDR3 protein: CASSLDRAGELFF. The CDR3 DNA reads TGTGCCAGCAGCTTAGACAGGGCCGGGGAGCTGTTTTTT.

The V call is TRBV27, the J call TRBJ1-2; tentative D call: TRBD1 (5 bases). The CDR3 runs 14 residues. Germline CDR1 reads MNHEY; CDR2 reads SMNVEV (reference sequence). V was clipped by 8 bases and J by 6 bases, with 19 bases between them. The CDR3 sequence is CASGFGGGGNGYTF. CDR3 sequence (DNA): TGTGCCAGCGGATTTGGTGGGGGGGGGAATGGCTACACCTTC.

V and J are TRBV10-1 and TRBJ2-1; the match to TRBD2 covers 11 bases. V trimming: 4 bases; J trimming: 10 bases; junction bases outside the gene matches: 15. Germline V gene data show CDR1 as WNHNN and CDR2 as SYGVQD (reference sequence). This CDR3 region has 17 residues. In nucleotides, the CDR3 is TGCGCCAGCAGTGTTTCGCAGACTAGCGGGACCTCGGGCGAGCAGTTCTTC. It translates to CASSVSQTSGTSGEQFF.

This clone has only one observation. The chain combines TRBV27 with TRBJ2-1; D may be TRBD2 (5 bases). The CDR3 covers 16 residues. Trimming removed 8 bases from V and 0 bases from J, with 17 bases in between. The germline V gene encodes CDR1 MNHEY and CDR2 SMNVEV (reference sequence). CDR3: CASGAGFDSSYNEQFF. CDR3 DNA: TGTGCCAGCGGTGCGGGTTTTGATAGCTCCTACAATGAGCAGTTCTTC.

The V call is TRBV19, the J call TRBJ1-1; tentatively, D is TRBD1 (6 bases). The V gene lost 5 bases and the J gene lost 5 bases, with 15 bases spanning the gap. Germline-derived CDR1 and CDR2 are LNHDA and SQIVND (reference sequence). This CDR3 is 14 amino acids long. The CDR3 bases are TGTGCCAGTAGTGCAGCGGACAGTACGACTGAAGCTTTCTTT. Protein: CASSAADSTTEAFF.

CDR3 nucleotide sequence: TGTGCCAGCACCTCAAGCCCGGGACAGGGGGTCGGAGGCTACACCTTC. This translates into CASTSSPGQGVGGYTF. The genes are TRBV9 and TRBJ1-2; 11 bases align to TRBD1. The CDR3 runs to 16 residues. CDR1 and CDR2 (germline): SGDLS, YYNGEE. Trimming cost V 6 bases and J 8 bases; bases outside gene matches: 15.

The chain uses TRBV5-1 and TRBJ2-5; TRBD2 matches 14 bases. After removal of 5 bases from V and 5 bases from J, the junction contained 8 bases not matched to a gene. Germline V gene lookup returns CDR1 SGHRS and CDR2 YFSETQ. The CDR3 loop spans 16 amino acids. This CDR3 reads CASSPGLAGVGETQYF. In DNA form, the CDR3 reads TGCGCCAGCAGTCCGGGACTAGCGGGAGTTGGGGAGACCCAGTACTTC.

The chain uses TRBV28 and TRBJ1-2, with a weak D call TRBD1 (6 bases). The CDR3 contains 13 residues. Germline lookup yields CDR1 MDHEN and CDR2 SYDVKM. V was shortened by 5 bases and J by 5 bases, with 12 bases between the two germline ends. CDR3: CASSQDRGYGYTF. As DNA, the CDR3 is TGTGCCAGCAGTCAGGACAGAGGTTATGGCTACACCTTC.